Listed below are T cell receptor beta chains from one sample, sequenced in a study of OX40 agonist ivuxolimab in advanced cancers. Repertoires were generated with immunoSEQ multiplex PCR, while TCRdb's copy carries only in-frame clones and drops some. The sample holds 67,000 or so clones, roughly 88% seen once. The sequencing here drew on CD4+ or CD8+ T cells sorted from blood, taken in a trial of the OX40 agonist ivuxolimab. These receptors all stem from an adult with an advanced solid tumor such as melanoma, head and neck, liver or kidney cancer. Each CDR3 is given with its conserved first and last residue. The order of the fields is clone size, J gene, CDR3 length, D gene, V gene, CDR3 DNA, CDR3 protein. The D gene is left open where the match is weak. Size is omitted from some rows. Given values are once, few, many or a class for expanded clones.

clone size: .; J gene: TRBJ1-2; CDR3 length: 13; D gene: .; V gene: TRBV5-4; CDR3 DNA: TGTGCCAGCAGCTTGGAGGGGGGCTATGGCTACACCTTC; CDR3 protein: CASSLEGGYGYTF
clone size: .; J gene: TRBJ2-5; CDR3 length: 15; D gene: .; V gene: TRBV6-5; CDR3 DNA: TGTGCCAGCAGTTCCCTGGGTGGGGTAGGTGAGACCCAGTACTTC; CDR3 protein: CASSSLGGVGETQYF
clone size: .; J gene: TRBJ2-5; CDR3 length: 14; D gene: TRBD2; V gene: TRBV5-4; CDR3 DNA: TGTGCCAGCAGCTTAAAACTAGCGGGAGAGACCCAGTACTTC; CDR3 protein: CASSLKLAGETQYF
clone size: .; J gene: TRBJ2-5; CDR3 length: 12; D gene: .; V gene: TRBV29-1; CDR3 DNA: TGCAGCGCCCTAGAGTCCCAAGAGACCCAGTACTTC; CDR3 protein: CSALESQETQYF
clone size: .; J gene: TRBJ2-7; CDR3 length: 14; D gene: .; V gene: TRBV7-6; CDR3 DNA: TGTGCCAGCAGCTTAGCGGAAGACAACTACGAGCAGTACTTC; CDR3 protein: CASSLAEDNYEQYF
clone size: .; J gene: TRBJ1-6; CDR3 length: 12; D gene: .; V gene: TRBV4-1; CDR3 DNA: TGCGCCAGCAGCACAGATTATTCACCCCTCCACTTT; CDR3 protein: CASSTDYSPLHF
clone size: once; J gene: TRBJ2-5; CDR3 length: 14; D gene: .; V gene: TRBV5-1; CDR3 DNA: TGCGCCAGCAGCTTCGACGTCCGTAGAGAGACCCAGTACTTC; CDR3 protein: CASSFDVRRETQYF
clone size: once; J gene: TRBJ1-3; CDR3 length: 12; D gene: .; V gene: TRBV30; CDR3 DNA: TGTGCCTGGTCCGAGTCTGGAAACACCATATATTTT; CDR3 protein: CAWSESGNTIYF
clone size: .; J gene: TRBJ2-5; CDR3 length: 15; D gene: TRBD2; V gene: TRBV5-4; CDR3 DNA: TGTGCCAGCAGTAAGACCGGGGGGATTCGAGAGACCCAGTACTTC; CDR3 protein: CASSKTGGIRETQYF
clone size: once; J gene: TRBJ1-6; CDR3 length: 14; D gene: TRBD1; V gene: TRBV30; CDR3 DNA: TGTGCCTGGAGTGTGAGGGGGCGGAATTCACCCCTCCACTTT; CDR3 protein: CAWSVRGRNSPLHF
clone size: few; J gene: TRBJ1-5; CDR3 length: 14; D gene: TRBD1; V gene: TRBV6-1; CDR3 DNA: TGTGCCAGCAGTGAAGAGTCGTTGGGACAGAGCCTGCATTTT; CDR3 protein: CASSEESLGQSLHF
clone size: few; J gene: TRBJ1-5; CDR3 length: 16; D gene: .; V gene: TRBV19; CDR3 DNA: TGTGCCAGTAGTATATCTAGGGGCCGAAGCAATCAGCCCCAGCATTTT; CDR3 protein: CASSISRGRSNQPQHF
clone size: .; J gene: TRBJ2-3; CDR3 length: 16; D gene: TRBD2; V gene: TRBV9; CDR3 DNA: TGTGCCAGCAGCGTGGGGACTAGCGGGGGGACAGATACGCAGTATTTT; CDR3 protein: CASSVGTSGGTDTQYF
clone size: .; J gene: TRBJ2-3; CDR3 length: 16; D gene: TRBD2; V gene: TRBV5-1; CDR3 DNA: TGCGCCAGCAGCTTGGCAGGGACTAGCGAGACAGATACGCAGTATTTT; CDR3 protein: CASSLAGTSETDTQYF
clone size: once; J gene: TRBJ2-1; CDR3 length: 10; D gene: .; V gene: TRBV20-1; CDR3 DNA: TGCAGTGCTACATACAATGAGCAGTTCTTC; CDR3 protein: CSATYNEQFF
clone size: .; J gene: TRBJ1-1; CDR3 length: 10; D gene: .; V gene: TRBV20-1; CDR3 DNA: TGCAGTGCAACGGACGAGCAAGCTTTCTTT; CDR3 protein: CSATDEQAFF
clone size: .; J gene: TRBJ1-5; CDR3 length: 15; D gene: .; V gene: TRBV5-5; CDR3 DNA: TGTGCCAGCAGCTGGTCTTTAACCGTGGATCAGCCCCAGCATTTT; CDR3 protein: CASSWSLTVDQPQHF
clone size: once; J gene: TRBJ2-3; CDR3 length: 15; D gene: TRBD2; V gene: TRBV30; CDR3 DNA: TGTGCCTGGAGTCTACTAGCGGGGGGGATAGATACGCAGTATTTT; CDR3 protein: CAWSLLAGGIDTQYF
clone size: .; J gene: TRBJ2-4; CDR3 length: 12; D gene: .; V gene: TRBV6-1; CDR3 DNA: TGTGCCAGCAGTGAAGCTGGACACATTCAGTACTTC; CDR3 protein: CASSEAGHIQYF
clone size: .; J gene: TRBJ1-5; CDR3 length: 15; D gene: .; V gene: TRBV5-4; CDR3 DNA: TGTGCCAGCAGCCCCGGACAGCCGGGGGACGGGCCCCAGCATTTT; CDR3 protein: CASSPGQPGDGPQHF
clone size: .; J gene: TRBJ1-1; CDR3 length: 13; D gene: .; V gene: TRBV14; CDR3 DNA: TGTGCCAGCAGCCTAACAGGAAACACTGAAGCTTTCTTT; CDR3 protein: CASSLTGNTEAFF
clone size: .; J gene: TRBJ2-2; CDR3 length: 17; D gene: .; V gene: TRBV6-1; CDR3 DNA: TGTGCCAGCAGTGAAGCGCGGACGCCGGCCGGCACCGGGGAGCTGTTTTTT; CDR3 protein: CASSEARTPAGTGELFF
clone size: .; J gene: TRBJ2-5; CDR3 length: 13; D gene: .; V gene: TRBV6-1; CDR3 DNA: TGTGCCAGCATTGAGACACTAAAAGAGACCCAGTACTTC; CDR3 protein: CASIETLKETQYF
clone size: .; J gene: TRBJ1-1; CDR3 length: 17; D gene: .; V gene: TRBV21-1; CDR3 DNA: TGTGCCAGCATCTCAAGGGGGGGGCGCGTTAGGAAGACTGAAGCTTTCTTT; CDR3 protein: CASISRGGRVRKTEAFF
clone size: .; J gene: TRBJ2-7; CDR3 length: 12; D gene: .; V gene: TRBV6-5; CDR3 DNA: TGTGCCAGCTCGAGGGGGGTAGACGAGCAGTACTTC; CDR3 protein: CASSRGVDEQYF
clone size: few; J gene: TRBJ1-1; CDR3 length: 12; D gene: .; V gene: TRBV10-3; CDR3 DNA: TGTGCCATCAGCCCCCAGAACACTGAAGCTTTCTTT; CDR3 protein: CAISPQNTEAFF
clone size: once; J gene: TRBJ2-2; CDR3 length: 18; D gene: .; V gene: TRBV30; CDR3 DNA: TGTGCCTGGACCCGAAGGCTCCGGTACAGAAGTCGAACCGGGGAGCTGTTTTTT; CDR3 protein: CAWTRRLRYRSRTGELFF
clone size: .; J gene: TRBJ1-2; CDR3 length: 13; D gene: .; V gene: TRBV28; CDR3 DNA: TGTGCCAGCACCTTTGTACAGGGTAACGGCTACACCTTC; CDR3 protein: CASTFVQGNGYTF
clone size: .; J gene: TRBJ2-6; CDR3 length: 16; D gene: .; V gene: TRBV28; CDR3 DNA: TGTGCCAGGAAGGACCACGCCAGGGCTCGGGCCAACGTCCTGACTTTC; CDR3 protein: CARKDHARARANVLTF
clone size: .; J gene: TRBJ1-6; CDR3 length: 16; D gene: TRBD1; V gene: TRBV15; CDR3 DNA: TGTGCCACCGCTTTGGACAGGAGCTCCTATAATTCACCCCTCCACTTT; CDR3 protein: CATALDRSSYNSPLHF
clone size: .; J gene: TRBJ2-5; CDR3 length: 15; D gene: TRBD1; V gene: TRBV6-6; CDR3 DNA: TGTGCCAGCAGTTACTCGGGGACAGTGCAAGAGACCCAGTACTTC; CDR3 protein: CASSYSGTVQETQYF
clone size: .; J gene: TRBJ2-5; CDR3 length: 15; D gene: .; V gene: TRBV11-2; CDR3 DNA: TGTGCCAGCAGCTTAGTCGGCCCCTCCCCAGGGACCCAGTACTTC; CDR3 protein: CASSLVGPSPGTQYF
clone size: few; J gene: TRBJ2-3; CDR3 length: 15; D gene: .; V gene: TRBV14; CDR3 DNA: TGTGCCAGCAGCGATCCCGGTCGGGGGACAGATACGCAGTATTTT; CDR3 protein: CASSDPGRGTDTQYF
clone size: .; J gene: TRBJ2-1; CDR3 length: 15; D gene: TRBD1; V gene: TRBV19; CDR3 DNA: TGTGCCAGTAGTATTTTACAGGGGTCCTACAATGAGCAGTTCTTC; CDR3 protein: CASSILQGSYNEQFF
clone size: .; J gene: TRBJ1-2; CDR3 length: 14; D gene: .; V gene: TRBV6-5; CDR3 DNA: TGTGCCAGCAGTTACTCTGGGGTTGCCTATGGCTACACCTTC; CDR3 protein: CASSYSGVAYGYTF
clone size: .; J gene: TRBJ1-6; CDR3 length: 15; D gene: TRBD1; V gene: TRBV9; CDR3 DNA: TGTGCCAGCAGCGTAGGCCCCCGGGACAGAAAACCCCTCCACTTT; CDR3 protein: CASSVGPRDRKPLHF
clone size: .; J gene: TRBJ1-1; CDR3 length: 15; D gene: .; V gene: TRBV7-8; CDR3 DNA: TGTGCCAGCAGCTTAGACCAGGCCAGGCACACTGAAGCTTTCTTT; CDR3 protein: CASSLDQARHTEAFF
clone size: once; J gene: TRBJ2-7; CDR3 length: 15; D gene: .; V gene: TRBV9; CDR3 DNA: TGTGCCAGCAGCCCCCAAACAGGGCTCGCCTACGAGCAGTACTTC; CDR3 protein: CASSPQTGLAYEQYF
clone size: .; J gene: TRBJ2-5; CDR3 length: 16; D gene: .; V gene: TRBV4-1; CDR3 DNA: TGCGCCAGCAGCCAAGGGTGGAAGGCGGGCCAAGAGACCCAGTACTTC; CDR3 protein: CASSQGWKAGQETQYF
clone size: .; J gene: TRBJ2-1; CDR3 length: 16; D gene: TRBD1; V gene: TRBV18; CDR3 DNA: TGTGCCAGCTCACTATTACCAGGGGGCGAATCCAATGAGCAGTTCTTC; CDR3 protein: CASSLLPGGESNEQFF
clone size: .; J gene: TRBJ1-5; CDR3 length: 14; D gene: .; V gene: TRBV7-2; CDR3 DNA: TGTGCCAGCAGTTGGACAGTGAATAATCAGCCCCAGCATTTT; CDR3 protein: CASSWTVNNQPQHF
clone size: few; J gene: TRBJ2-6; CDR3 length: 17; D gene: .; V gene: TRBV19; CDR3 DNA: TGTGCCAGTACCCCCCGGGACCTCAACTCTGGGGCCAACGTCCTGACTTTC; CDR3 protein: CASTPRDLNSGANVLTF
clone size: .; J gene: TRBJ1-2; CDR3 length: 14; D gene: .; V gene: TRBV5-6; CDR3 DNA: TGTGCCAGCAGCTTGGTGGACAAGGACATTGGCTACACCTTC; CDR3 protein: CASSLVDKDIGYTF
clone size: .; J gene: TRBJ2-7; CDR3 length: 15; D gene: .; V gene: TRBV7-2; CDR3 DNA: TGTGCCAGCAGCTTAGACAGTGGATCCTTAGACGAGCAGTACTTC; CDR3 protein: CASSLDSGSLDEQYF
clone size: .; J gene: TRBJ1-1; CDR3 length: 14; D gene: TRBD1; V gene: TRBV15; CDR3 DNA: TGTGCCACCAGCAGAGAAGGGGGACAGGTCCAAGCTTTCTTT; CDR3 protein: CATSREGGQVQAFF
clone size: .; J gene: TRBJ2-5; CDR3 length: 14; D gene: TRBD2; V gene: TRBV11-3; CDR3 DNA: TGTGCCAGCAGCGCCGGGGAGGGACAAGAGACCCAGTACTTC; CDR3 protein: CASSAGEGQETQYF
clone size: .; J gene: TRBJ2-2; CDR3 length: 15; D gene: TRBD2; V gene: TRBV13; CDR3 DNA: TGTGCCAGCATCAGCCGGACTAGTTTAAGCGGGGAGCTGTTTTTT; CDR3 protein: CASISRTSLSGELFF
clone size: .; J gene: TRBJ2-5; CDR3 length: 13; D gene: .; V gene: TRBV5-6; CDR3 DNA: TGTGCCAGCAGCTTGGACTTCCAAGAGACCCAGTACTTC; CDR3 protein: CASSLDFQETQYF
clone size: .; J gene: TRBJ1-3; CDR3 length: 16; D gene: .; V gene: TRBV19; CDR3 DNA: TGTGCCAGTAGTGTACTTCCCGGGACACTTGGAAACACCATATATTTT; CDR3 protein: CASSVLPGTLGNTIYF
clone size: .; J gene: TRBJ2-7; CDR3 length: 13; D gene: .; V gene: TRBV7-2; CDR3 DNA: TGTGCCAGCAGCTTAACCGTGGGGTACGAGCAGTACTTC; CDR3 protein: CASSLTVGYEQYF
clone size: .; J gene: TRBJ1-5; CDR3 length: 15; D gene: .; V gene: TRBV11-2; CDR3 DNA: TGTGCCAGCAGCTTGGGGGGGGCCTACGGTCAGCCCCAGCATTTT; CDR3 protein: CASSLGGAYGQPQHF
clone size: .; J gene: TRBJ1-6; CDR3 length: 15; D gene: .; V gene: TRBV14; CDR3 DNA: TGTGCCAGCAGTCCTAACAGGGTGGGAAATTCACCCCTCCACTTT; CDR3 protein: CASSPNRVGNSPLHF
clone size: .; J gene: TRBJ1-1; CDR3 length: 13; D gene: .; V gene: TRBV28; CDR3 DNA: TGTGCCAGCAGTTTATCCCAGAGGACTGAAGCTTTCTTT; CDR3 protein: CASSLSQRTEAFF